This TCR beta chain was sequenced in a study of T cell changes during pregnancy in multiple sclerosis. This CDR3 spans 16 amino acids. CDR1 and CDR2 from the germline V gene are SGHTA and FQGNSA. V was clipped by 5 bases and J by 5 bases; unmatched bases: 13. Sequencing was performed with immunoSEQ multiplex PCR; in TCRdb, only in-frame clones are kept and a portion is missing. The data hold around 70,000 clones, with 85% to 95% observed a single time. This specimen consisted of peripheral blood, obtained before pregnancy. The V and J genes are TRBV7-2 and TRBJ2-5; 8 bases fit TRBD2. This receptor was taken from a female donor with multiple sclerosis, enrolled in a pregnancy study. The CDR3 nucleotides read TGTGCCAGCAGCCGTCCCGGGACTAGAAACCGGGAGACCCAGTACTTC. Protein product: CASSRPGTRNRETQYF.